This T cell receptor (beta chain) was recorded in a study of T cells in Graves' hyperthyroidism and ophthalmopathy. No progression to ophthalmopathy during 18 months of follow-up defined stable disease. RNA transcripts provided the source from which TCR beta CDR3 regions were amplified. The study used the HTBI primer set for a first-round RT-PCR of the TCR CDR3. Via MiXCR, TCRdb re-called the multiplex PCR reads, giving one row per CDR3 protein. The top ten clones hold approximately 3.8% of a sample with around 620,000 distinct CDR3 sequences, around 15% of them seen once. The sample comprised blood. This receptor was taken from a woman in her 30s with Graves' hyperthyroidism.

CDR3 sequence reads: CASSSIETQYF. For the CDR3, the DNA is TGTGCCAGCAGTTCTATAGAGACCCAGTACTTC. The chain carries TRBV6-1 and TRBJ2-5, with no clear D. With 5 bases removed from V and 4 bases from J, the gap between germline ends came to 5 bases. Germline lookup yields CDR1 MNHNS and CDR2 SASEGT. The CDR3 loop spans 11 amino acids.